One and the same sample provided the 14 T cell receptor beta chains below, sequenced in a study of T cell responses to AZD1222 COVID-19 vaccine. The protocol was immunoSEQ multiplex PCR, while the TCRdb copy is restricted to in-frame clones and leaves out a portion. The sample comprises 100,000 or so clones, 70% to 90% of which are singletons, and 10% to 15% rests with the top ten. The sequences come from peripheral blood, collected on day 0 of AZD1222 vaccination. Receptors were obtained from an adult in good health.

The V call is TRBV9, the J call TRBJ2-7, with TRBD1 as a possible D gene (5 bases). The CDR3 spans 14 residues. Germline assignment: CDR1 SGDLS and CDR2 YYNGEE. The V end lost 2 bases, the J end lost 4 bases, and 13 bases lay between the germline ends. Here the CDR3 DNA reads TGTGCCAGCAGCGTGGGGAAAGGACAATACGAGCAGTACTTC. It encodes CASSVGKGQYEQYF.

A note on this clone: Germline is not matched at one junction end, which may reflect a read error. The chain has TRBV5-6 and TRBJ1-2; D unresolved. This CDR3 has 12 amino acids. Germline V gene data show CDR1 as SGHDT and CDR2 as YYEEEE. The CDR3: CASSQSKYGYTF. The CDR3 DNA reads TGTGCCAGCAGCCAGTCTAAGTATGGCTACACCTTC.

The rearrangement uses TRBV27 and TRBJ2-3, with 8 nucleotides matching TRBD2. The CDR3 length is 17 residues. With 6 bases clipped from V and 5 bases from J, the junction kept 16 bases outside the gene matches. In germline, CDR1 is MNHEY, CDR2 SMNVEV (reference sequence). CDR3 loop: CASRIILAGGEGDTQYF. Written as DNA, the CDR3 is TGTGCCAGCAGAATTATTCTAGCGGGTGGAGAGGGAGATACGCAGTATTTT.

The rearrangement links TRBV28 to TRBJ2-1; a weak D match, TRBD2 (7 bases). The length of the CDR3 is 14 residues. V was shortened by 3 bases and J by 8 bases, with 14 bases between the two germline ends. The germline V gene has CDR1 MDHEN and CDR2 SYDVKM. In nucleotides, the CDR3 is TGTGCCAGCAGTTTCGCGGGGGCCCAGGATGAGCAGTTCTTC. Amino acids: CASSFAGAQDEQFF.

The chain uses TRBV7-2 and TRBJ1-5, with D tentatively TRBD1 (5 bases). V was shortened by 5 bases and J by 1 base, with 15 bases between the two germline ends. This CDR3 is 16 amino acids long. CDR1 SGHTA and CDR2 FQGNSA come from the germline V gene. Written as DNA, the CDR3 is TGTGCCAGCAGCCCATGGGGCGGGGGAAGCAATCAGCCCCAGCATTTT. This gives the protein CASSPWGGGSNQPQHF.

The chain carries TRBV10-3 and TRBJ2-7, with 9 bases that match TRBD1. With 0 bases clipped from V and 0 bases from J, the junction kept 6 bases outside the gene matches. The CDR3 is made up of 17 amino acids. Germline assignment: CDR1 ENHRY and CDR2 SYGVKD. The CDR3 region has the DNA TGTGCCATCAGTGAGTCCCGCCTGGGACAGGGCTCCTACGAGCAGTACTTC. It translates to CAISESRLGQGSYEQYF.

The chain links TRBV7-2 to TRBJ1-2, with D possibly TRBD1 on 5 matching bases. V lost 6 bases to trimming and J lost 3 bases, with 8 bases between them. The CDR3 spans 12 residues. The germline V gene has CDR1 SGHTA and CDR2 FQGNSA. The CDR3 DNA is TGTGCCAGCAGTTGGGGGGACTATGGCTACACCTTC. Its translation is CASSWGDYGYTF.

The rearrangement links TRBV18 to TRBJ1-2, with TRBD1 matching over 7 bases. The CDR3 has 15 amino acids. The ends lost 3 bases at V and 2 bases at J; junction bases unmatched: 6. Germline V gene sequence: CDR1 KGHSH, CDR2 LQKENI. The CDR3 nucleotides are TGTGCCAGCTCACCCCCTCTGACAGGGAACTATGGCTACACCTTC. This encodes CASSPPLTGNYGYTF.

The chain links TRBV7-2 to TRBJ2-6, with 8 bases lining up with TRBD2. Germline trimming cut 0 bases from V and 4 bases from J; bases unmatched to any gene: 8. The CDR3 spans 18 residues. Germline V gives CDR1 SGHTA, CDR2 FQGNSA. The CDR3 loop reads CASSLASGGSVGANVLTF. CDR3 nucleotides: TGTGCCAGCAGCTTAGCGAGCGGGGGCTCCGTCGGGGCCAACGTCCTGACTTTC.

This sequence joins TRBV9 and TRBJ2-1, with a weak D call TRBD1 (5 bases). Germline CDR1 is SGDLS and CDR2 is YYNGEE. There are 15 residues in the CDR3. Trimming took 2 bases from V and 0 from J, leaving 9 bases between them. CDR3 DNA sequence: TGTGCCAGCAGCGTCGACAGACCCTCCTACAATGAGCAGTTCTTC. Its translation is CASSVDRPSYNEQFF.

The V and J genes are TRBV11-2 and TRBJ1-1; possibly TRBD1 for D (5 bases). The germline CDR1 and CDR2 sequences are SGHAT and FQNNGV. V lost 8 bases, J lost 5 bases, and 9 bases lay in between. This CDR3 is built from 11 residues. CDR3 protein: CASAHRTEAFF. For the CDR3, the DNA is TGTGCCAGCGCACACAGGACTGAAGCTTTCTTT.

The rearrangement joins TRBV3-1 (or the pseudogene TRBV3-2) to TRBJ1-2, with D perhaps matching TRBD1 (6 bases). Looked up from germline, CDR1 is LGHDT and CDR2 is YNNKEL (reference sequence). V was cut by 0 bases and J by 8 bases, with 19 bases left in between. The CDR3 contains 16 residues. The CDR3 sequence is CASSQEAKSQGRGYTF. CDR3 in DNA: TGTGCCAGCAGCCAAGAGGCGAAGAGTCAGGGGAGGGGCTACACCTTC.

This clone was seen only a few times. The chain joins TRBV28 to TRBJ1-2; D is uncertain. CDR1 is MDHEN and CDR2 is SYDVKM in the germline V gene. This CDR3 spans 13 amino acids. Trimming pared 6 bases from V and 0 bases from J, leaving 8 bases between. Written as DNA, the CDR3 is TGTGCCAGCAGGGCTGAAGCTAACTATGGCTACACCTTC. Translating gives CASRAEANYGYTF.

The chain employs TRBV7-2 and TRBJ2-1; TRBD2 matches 14 bases. Per germline, CDR1 SGHTA and CDR2 FQGNSA. CDR3 length: 16 residues. J lost 12 bases, V lost 5 bases, and 12 bases had no gene match. The CDR3 reads CASSTETSGGAFRQFF. The DNA for the CDR3 is TGTGCCAGCAGCACCGAGACTAGCGGGGGGGCCTTTAGGCAGTTCTTC.